The next 29 T cell receptor beta chains were all read from a single sample in a study of monozygotic twins with inflammatory bowel disease. TCRdb derives one entry per CDR3 protein from the 5' RACE reads, leaving out DNA. The sample has some 210,000 distinct CDR3 sequences, and its top ten clones hold less than 2%. The sample taken for sequencing was blood. Receptor source: a human donor with ulcerative colitis or Crohn's disease, or a healthy co-twin of an affected twin (not recorded which).

The chain recombines TRBV7-2 with TRBJ2-7; TCRdb proposes TRBD1, but this gene call is untestable without DNA. Germline V gives CDR1 SGHTA, CDR2 FQGNSA. There are 14 residues in the CDR3. CDR3 loop: CASSNTGGEYEQYF.

This chain connects TRBV20-1 to TRBJ1-4; absent DNA, TCRdb's TRBD1 call cannot be checked. Looked up from germline, CDR1 is DFQATT and CDR2 is SNEGSKA (reference sequence). The CDR3 is made up of 14 amino acids. CDR3: CSARDRVRGEKLFF.

The chain is built from TRBV18 and TRBJ2-3; TCRdb names TRBD1, which stays unverified in the absence of DNA. Germline CDR1 KGHSH, CDR2 LQKENI. The CDR3 is made up of 15 amino acids. The CDR3 is CASSPPGDRTDTQYF.

The chain couples TRBV28 to TRBJ1-1; the TCRdb call, TRBD1, lacks DNA for checking. This CDR3 region has 14 residues. CDR1 is MDHEN, CDR2 SYDVKM, per germline. CDR3 sequence reads: CASILDSYNTEAFF. The complete variable domain, with remaining parts taken from reference TRBV28 and TRBJ1-1, reads DVKVTQSSRYLVKRTGEKVFLECVQDMDHENMFWYRQDPGLGLRLIYFSYDVKMKEKGDIPEGYSVSREKKERFSLILESASTNQTSMYLCASILDSYNTEAFFGQGTRLTVV.

The gene calls are TRBV20-1 and TRBJ2-5; TCRdb gives TRBD2 as the D gene, but with no DNA this cannot be confirmed. Looked up from germline, CDR1 is DFQATT and CDR2 is SNEGSKA (reference sequence). This CDR3 is 14 amino acids long. The chain's CDR3 is CSAISGGGDETQYF.

This sequence joins TRBV2 and TRBJ1-2. This CDR3 has 13 amino acids. CDR1 and CDR2 from the germline V gene are SNHLY and FYNNEI. The CDR3 loop is CASSEADAYGYTF.

The chain carries TRBV20-1 and TRBJ1-1; checking the TCRdb D call of TRBD1 is not possible without DNA. The CDR3 is 14 residues long. Germline CDR1 DFQATT, CDR2 SNEGSKA (reference sequence). This CDR3 is CSASGRTMNTEAFF.

The chain recombines TRBV5-1 with TRBJ2-1; TCRdb's D gene call, TRBD1, goes unchecked for lack of DNA. From germline, CDR1 is SGHRS and CDR2 YFSETQ. CDR3 size: 13 residues. CDR3 loop: CASSLGAGHGQFF.

This CDR3 reads CASTTSEEYYGYTF. This sequence joins TRBV6-1 and TRBJ1-2. The CDR3 is made up of 14 amino acids. Looked up from germline, CDR1 is MNHNS and CDR2 is SASEGT.

V and J are TRBV4-1 and TRBJ1-3. This CDR3 region has 14 residues. CDR1 is MGHRA, CDR2 YSYEKL, per germline. The CDR3 spells CASSQVGERNTIYF.

The rearrangement links TRBV20-1 to TRBJ1-2; the D gene TCRdb calls, TRBD1, cannot be checked with no DNA. This CDR3 region has 13 residues. Germline CDR1 reads DFQATT; CDR2 reads SNEGSKA (reference sequence). The CDR3 protein is CSAPQGSNYGYTF.

V is TRBV5-1 and J is TRBJ2-1; checking the TCRdb D call of TRBD1 is not possible without DNA. Germline loops: CDR1 SGHRS, CDR2 YFSETQ. The CDR3 length is 15 residues. The CDR3 loop is CASTPGDREFYEQFF.

V and J are TRBV20-1 and TRBJ1-1; TCRdb returns TRBD1, unconfirmable since there is no DNA. Per the germline V gene, CDR1 is DFQATT and CDR2 is SNEGSKA (reference sequence). This CDR3 is built from 12 residues. The CDR3 loop reads CSAFQGNTEAFF.

The rearrangement joins TRBV15 to TRBJ2-7. CDR3 size: 12 residues. Germline lookup yields CDR1 LNHNV and CDR2 YYDKDF (reference sequence). The CDR3 here is CATSRDRYEQYF.

The rearrangement joins TRBV2 to TRBJ1-2. Looked up from germline, CDR1 is SNHLY and CDR2 is FYNNEI. This CDR3 contains 14 residues. This chain's CDR3 is CASSGSINNYGYTF.

The chain combines TRBV10-2 with TRBJ2-1; the TCRdb D gene call, TRBD1, has no DNA to confirm it. This CDR3 spans 11 amino acids. CDR1 and CDR2 (germline): WSHSY, SAAADI. CDR3 residues: CALQWENEQFF.

The V and J genes are TRBV5-1 and TRBJ2-1; the D gene TCRdb calls, TRBD2, cannot be checked with no DNA. This CDR3 contains 15 residues. Looked up from germline, CDR1 is SGHRS and CDR2 is YFSETQ. The CDR3 region is CASSLTAGGTNEQFF.

The rearrangement joins TRBV3-1 to TRBJ1-2. The CDR3 totals 15 residues. Per germline, CDR1 LGHDT and CDR2 YNNKEL (reference sequence). This CDR3 reads CASSQDLTVSRRYTF.

The CDR3 reads CASRTSTYNEQFF. The chain has TRBV6-5 and TRBJ2-1; TCRdb proposes TRBD2, but this gene call is untestable without DNA. Germline CDR1 MNHEY, CDR2 SVGAGI. The CDR3 extends over 13 amino acids.

V usage is TRBV7-9 and J usage is TRBJ1-6; TCRdb's D gene call, TRBD1, goes unchecked for lack of DNA. Germline loops: CDR1 SEHNR, CDR2 FQNEAQ (reference sequence). This CDR3 has 14 amino acids. CDR3 residues: CASSSGTRNSPLHF.

This sequence joins TRBV5-6 and TRBJ2-1; TCRdb returns TRBD2, unconfirmable since there is no DNA. The CDR3 is 16 residues long. Germline V gene sequence: CDR1 SGHDT, CDR2 YYEEEE. CDR3 loop: CASSLGWRASYNEQFF.

The rearrangement uses TRBV6-1 and TRBJ2-1; absent DNA, TCRdb's TRBD1 call cannot be checked. The germline CDR1 and CDR2 sequences are MNHNS and SASEGT. The CDR3 is 16 amino acids. CDR3 sequence reads: CASSSKGGVVGYEQFF.

This sequence joins TRBV4-1 and TRBJ2-2; the D call from TCRdb, TRBD1, cannot be confirmed without DNA. This CDR3 is 16 amino acids long. Per germline, CDR1 MGHRA and CDR2 YSYEKL. The CDR3 here is CASSLPPTGNTGELFF.

The rearrangement uses TRBV9 and TRBJ2-1; TCRdb gives TRBD2 as the D gene, but with no DNA this cannot be confirmed. CDR1 is SGDLS and CDR2 is YYNGEE in the germline V gene. There are 14 residues in the CDR3. CDR3 sequence: CASRYSGTYNEQFF.

V usage is TRBV7-9 and J usage is TRBJ1-1; TCRdb calls TRBD1, which cannot be checked without DNA. The germline V gene encodes CDR1 SEHNR and CDR2 FQNEAQ (reference sequence). This CDR3 comprises 13 residues. CDR3 protein: CASSPGQGEDAFF.

This chain's CDR3 is CASRLPMGNEQYF. The chain uses TRBV7-9 and TRBJ2-7. Germline V gene lookup returns CDR1 SEHNR and CDR2 FQNEAQ (reference sequence). This CDR3 region has 13 residues.

The rearrangement uses TRBV12-3 or TRBV12-4 and TRBJ1-2; TCRdb calls TRBD1, which cannot be checked without DNA. The length of the CDR3 is 15 residues. This CDR3 is CASSPGTGGHYGYTF.

The gene calls are TRBV12-5 and TRBJ2-7; TCRdb gives TRBD1 as the D gene, but with no DNA this cannot be confirmed. The CDR3 sequence is 17 residues long. The germline V gene has CDR1 LGHNT and CDR2 FRNRAP. CDR3 region: CASGLYTRTDQPYEQYF.

The chain couples TRBV13 to TRBJ2-5; the D call from TCRdb, TRBD1, cannot be confirmed without DNA. CDR1 PRHDT and CDR2 FYEKMQ come from the germline V gene (reference sequence). The CDR3 has 16 amino acids. The CDR3 here is CASSPTGAGPQETQYF.